Below, 32 T cell receptor beta chains from the same sample are listed, as sequenced in a study of OX40 agonist ivuxolimab in advanced cancers. Assay used: immunoSEQ multiplex PCR; TCRdb lists only in-frame clones, some missing. Of roughly 60,000 clones in the sample, less than 90% were seen once. Sequenced material: CD4+ or CD8+ T cells sorted from blood, taken in a trial of the OX40 agonist ivuxolimab. These receptors all come from an adult with an advanced solid tumor such as melanoma, head and neck, liver or kidney cancer.

This clone has a handful of counts. The rearrangement joins TRBV9 to TRBJ2-5; D call uncertain. CDR3 size: 14 residues. Trimming cost V 0 bases and J 4 bases, with 10 bases left between them. CDR1 and CDR2 from the germline V gene are SGDLS and YYNGEE. CDR3: CASSVGSIPETQYF. CDR3 nucleotides: TGTGCCAGCAGCGTAGGCTCTATACCAGAGACCCAGTACTTC.

V usage is TRBV7-9 and J usage is TRBJ2-1; 7 nucleotides line up with TRBD2. CDR1 is SEHNR, CDR2 FQNEAQ, per germline (reference sequence). J lost 10 bases, V lost 7 bases, and 13 bases had no gene match. This CDR3 comprises 14 residues. Written as DNA, the CDR3 is TGTGCCAGCACCATTACTAGCGCCAAGAGGGAGCAGTTCTTC. Its protein product is CASTITSAKREQFF.

This chain links TRBV9 with TRBJ2-6; D is undetermined. The length of the CDR3 is 13 residues. V lost 3 bases to trimming and J lost 1 base, with 2 bases between them. Germline V gene sequence: CDR1 SGDLS, CDR2 YYNGEE. CDR3 nucleotides: TGTGCCAGCAGCGGATCTGGGGCCAACGTCCTGACTTTC. Its translation: CASSGSGANVLTF.

V is TRBV9 and J is TRBJ2-7; D remains ambiguous. Trimming pared 0 bases from V and 4 bases from J, leaving 11 bases between. This CDR3 has 14 residues. Germline CDR1 and CDR2: SGDLS and YYNGEE. CDR3 nucleotide sequence: TGTGCCAGCAGCGTAGACGAAGGGCCTTACGAGCAGTACTTC. Amino acid sequence: CASSVDEGPYEQYF.

The V call is TRBV6-1, the J call TRBJ1-2; 8 bases are shared with TRBD1. V lost 1 base to trimming and J lost 0 bases; unmatched junction nucleotides: 7. This CDR3 comprises 17 residues. The germline gives CDR1 MNHNS, CDR2 SASEGT. This CDR3 is CASSEGVGTGTNYGYTF. CDR3 in DNA: TGTGCCAGCAGTGAAGGGGTCGGGACAGGCACTAACTATGGCTACACCTTC.

This rearrangement joins TRBV2 to TRBJ2-1; no clear D gene. The germline V gene has CDR1 SNHLY and CDR2 FYNNEI. The CDR3 contains 15 residues. Trimming took off 3 bases at V and 0 bases at J, with 9 bases between the two ends. The CDR3 nucleotides read TGTGCCAGCAGTGAGCAAGGGAACTCCTACAATGAGCAGTTCTTC. Encoded protein: CASSEQGNSYNEQFF.

The chain combines TRBV15 with TRBJ1-4, with TRBD1 matching over 7 bases. This CDR3 is built from 15 residues. The germline gives CDR1 LNHNV, CDR2 YYDKDF (reference sequence). Trimming at V came to 6 bases and at J to 5 bases, leaving 9 bases not matched to a gene. The CDR3 sequence is CATRRAGTVNEKLFF. The CDR3 region has the DNA TGTGCCACCAGACGAGCCGGGACAGTCAATGAAAAACTGTTTTTT.

In DNA form, the CDR3 reads TGTGCCAGCAGATTGGACAGGGTAAGCAATCAGCCCCAGCATTTT. Translating it yields CASRLDRVSNQPQHF. The chain recombines TRBV2 with TRBJ1-5; 8 bases line up with TRBD1. The trim removed 6 bases at V and 1 base at J, leaving 5 bases unmatched. The CDR3 is 15 residues long. Per germline, CDR1 SNHLY and CDR2 FYNNEI.

This chain joins TRBV6-1 and TRBJ1-1; D gene unclear. V lost 1 base and J 1 base, leaving 7 bases between the germline ends. The germline gives CDR1 MNHNS, CDR2 SASEGT. This CDR3 is built from 14 residues. CDR3 in DNA: TGTGCCAGCAGTGAAGAAGGGCCGAACACTGAAGCTTTCTTT. It specifies CASSEEGPNTEAFF.

The genes are TRBV11-3 and TRBJ2-1; D ambiguous. Germline assignment: CDR1 SGHNT and CDR2 YENEEA. Deletions cut 4 bases from V and 7 bases from J, with 14 bases between. The CDR3 runs to 14 residues. The chain's CDR3 is CASSSSPLGNEQFF. CDR3 nucleotides: TGTGCCAGCAGCTCCTCCCCTCTGGGGAATGAGCAGTTCTTC.

CDR3 DNA: TGTGCCAGCAGGACCGGGGAGGGGACTGAAGCTTTCTTT. Translating it yields CASRTGEGTEAFF. This chain links TRBV2 with TRBJ1-1; D possibly corresponds to TRBD1 (5 bases). The CDR3 spans 13 residues. Germline-derived CDR1 and CDR2 are SNHLY and FYNNEI. V was trimmed by 6 bases and J by 5 bases, leaving 13 bases between them.

The chain uses TRBV28 and TRBJ1-4; D gene uncertain. V was pared by 2 bases and J by 0 bases, with 10 bases between. CDR1 is MDHEN and CDR2 is SYDVKM in the germline V gene. The CDR3 spans 16 residues. CDR3 residues: CASSLRPLATNEKLFF. CDR3 nucleotide sequence: TGTGCCAGCAGTTTACGACCCCTTGCAACTAATGAAAAACTGTTTTTT.

This chain uses TRBV2 with TRBJ1-2, with D unresolved. The CDR3 covers 12 residues. Trimming left V 6 bases short and J 5 bases short, with 10 bases between. Germline V gene lookup returns CDR1 SNHLY and CDR2 FYNNEI. For the CDR3, the DNA is TGTGCCAGCAGCCCTACCGGATATGGCTACACCTTC. It specifies CASSPTGYGYTF.

V is TRBV2 and J is TRBJ1-5; D is uncertain. Germline V CDR1 and CDR2: SNHLY, FYNNEI. CDR3 length: 12 amino acids. V gave up 7 bases and J gave up 2 bases, with 6 bases separating them. The CDR3 nucleotides are TGTGCCAGCAACGGCGGCAATCAGCCCCAGCATTTT. This encodes CASNGGNQPQHF. The full variable domain, in which reference TRBV2 and TRBJ1-5 provide the parts outside the CDR3, is EPEVTQTPSHQVTQMGQEVILRCVPISNHLYFYWYRQILGQKVEFLVSFYNNEISEKSEIFDDQFSVERPDGSNFTLKIRSTKLEDSAMYFCASNGGNQPQHFGDGTRLSIL.

The chain links TRBV19 to TRBJ1-5; D is ambiguous. Germline V lookup: CDR1 LNHDA, CDR2 SQIVND (reference sequence). This CDR3 has 14 amino acids. Trimming cost V 6 bases and J 3 bases, with 12 bases left between them. CDR3 nucleotides: TGTGCCAGTAGGAACCCAGGCACCAATCAGCCCCAGCATTTT. Encoded protein: CASRNPGTNQPQHF.

This CDR3 is CASSDSTRNTGELFF. The DNA for the CDR3 is TGTGCCAGCAGTGATTCGACTCGTAACACCGGGGAGCTGTTTTTT. The chain combines TRBV25-1 with TRBJ2-2; D gene ambiguous. The length of the CDR3 is 15 residues. Germline lookup yields CDR1 MGHDK and CDR2 SYGVNS. V dropped 3 bases and J dropped 2 bases, with 10 bases sitting between them.

This chain links TRBV25-1 with TRBJ1-3; tentative D call: TRBD1 (5 bases). V dropped 10 bases and J dropped 0 bases, with 13 bases sitting between them. This CDR3 is built from 14 residues. Germline CDR1 and CDR2: MGHDK and SYGVNS. CDR3 DNA: TGTGCCACCTGGGGAGGGGTCTCTGGAAACACCATATATTTT. The encoded protein is CATWGGVSGNTIYF.

This sequence joins TRBV28 and TRBJ2-3; a weak D match, TRBD2 (7 bases). The V gene's germline CDR1 is MDHEN and CDR2 SYDVKM. CDR3 length: 13 residues. The germline V and J ends were trimmed by 6 bases and 4 bases, with 11 bases remaining between them. In DNA, the CDR3 is TGTGCCAGCAGCCGGCGGGGGCCAGATACGCAGTATTTT. Amino acids: CASSRRGPDTQYF.

The rearrangement uses TRBV28 and TRBJ1-3, with D maybe TRBD1 (6 bases). Trimming shortened V by 6 bases and J by 1 base, and 13 bases separated the two germline ends. The CDR3 covers 15 residues. In germline, CDR1 is MDHEN, CDR2 SYDVKM. The CDR3 DNA is TGTGCCAGCAGCCACGTAGGGGGATCTGGAAACACCATATATTTT. Translated, it gives CASSHVGGSGNTIYF.

A single count supports this clone. The rearrangement uses TRBV6-1 and TRBJ1-4; no firm D call. This CDR3 has 15 residues. V was shortened by 1 base and J by 3 bases, with 9 bases between the two germline ends. Germline CDR1 and CDR2: MNHNS and SASEGT. CDR3 nucleotides: TGTGCCAGCAGTGAAGGGAGTGCGGCTAATGAAAAACTGTTTTTT. Translating gives CASSEGSAANEKLFF.

The rearrangement links TRBV27 to TRBJ2-1; D perhaps matches TRBD1 (6 bases). V lost 6 bases and J lost 9, with 15 bases in between. Germline V lookup: CDR1 MNHEY, CDR2 SMNVEV (reference sequence). The CDR3 totals 13 residues. DNA of the CDR3: TGTGCCAGCAGGGAACAGGGTTTTCGTGAGCAGTTCTTC. Protein sequence: CASREQGFREQFF.

The V and J genes are TRBV11-2 and TRBJ2-2, with 7 bases fitting TRBD1. Germline CDR1 is SGHAT and CDR2 is FQNNGV. V was pared by 4 bases and J by 0 bases, with 2 bases of the junction left unmatched. The CDR3 sequence is 15 residues long. The CDR3 sequence is CASSWTGANTGELFF. CDR3 sequence (DNA): TGTGCCAGCAGCTGGACAGGAGCGAACACCGGGGAGCTGTTTTTT.

The V gene is TRBV25-1, the J gene TRBJ2-1; no clear D gene. V gave up 6 bases and J gave up 11 bases, with 17 bases separating them. This CDR3 spans 13 amino acids. Germline loops: CDR1 MGHDK, CDR2 SYGVNS. CDR3 in amino acids: CASSDPVSLKQFF. Written as DNA, the CDR3 is TGTGCCAGCAGCGACCCAGTGTCCTTAAAGCAGTTCTTC.

The chain employs TRBV11-2 and TRBJ2-5; 14 bases are a match to TRBD2. V gave up 5 bases and J gave up 4 bases; unmatched junction bases: 6. This CDR3 spans 16 amino acids. Germline-derived CDR1 and CDR2 are SGHAT and FQNNGV. The CDR3 loop reads CASSPRLAGGPETQYF. The CDR3 coding sequence is TGTGCCAGCAGCCCACGACTAGCGGGAGGGCCAGAGACCCAGTACTTC.

This rearrangement joins TRBV7-9 to TRBJ1-2; no reliable D call. CDR3 length equals 14 residues. The V end lost 1 base, the J end lost 3 bases, and 9 bases lay between the germline ends. Germline CDR1 is SEHNR and CDR2 is FQNEAQ (reference sequence). The CDR3, as DNA: TGTGCCAGCAGCTTAGATGCCAGTTACTATGGCTACACCTTC. This translates into CASSLDASYYGYTF.

The chain couples TRBV15 to TRBJ2-1; maybe TRBD2 (6 bases). CDR3 length: 15 residues. Trimming pared 0 bases from V and 3 bases from J, leaving 9 bases between. Germline values: CDR1 LNHNV, CDR2 YYDKDF (reference sequence). In DNA form, the CDR3 reads TGTGCCACCAGCAGAGAGGCTAGCGACTACAATGAGCAGTTCTTC. Amino acid sequence: CATSREASDYNEQFF.

This chain uses TRBV6-5 with TRBJ2-7; the D gene is possibly TRBD1 (5 bases). Germline CDR1 is MNHEY and CDR2 is SVGAGI. V was clipped by 6 bases and J by 9 bases, with 12 bases between them. There are 11 residues in the CDR3. The CDR3: CASSQGLVQYF. CDR3 in DNA: TGTGCCAGCAGCCAGGGTTTGGTGCAGTACTTC.

The chain is built from TRBV4-2 and TRBJ2-5, with TRBD2 identical over 7 bases. V gave up 2 bases and J gave up 5 bases; unmatched junction bases: 8. The CDR3 length is 15 residues. Germline V lookup: CDR1 LGHNA, CDR2 YNFKEQ. The DNA for the CDR3 is TGTGCCAGCAGCCAATCCCTAGCGGTGCGGGAGACCCAGTACTTC. Translating gives CASSQSLAVRETQYF.

The CDR3 DNA follows: TGTGCCATCAGCTATACAAGCGGGAGGGACAACAATGAGCAGTTCTTC. Translated: CAISYTSGRDNNEQFF. V usage is TRBV10-3 and J usage is TRBJ2-1, with 10 bases lining up with TRBD2. Trimming at V came to 6 bases and at J to 5 bases, leaving 10 bases not matched to a gene. This CDR3 spans 16 amino acids. Germline-derived CDR1 and CDR2 are ENHRY and SYGVKD.

This clone has just one count. The chain joins TRBV9 to TRBJ2-1; the D call may be TRBD1 or TRBD2 (5 bases each). Germline V lookup: CDR1 SGDLS, CDR2 YYNGEE. V gave up 2 bases and J gave up 7 bases, with 13 bases separating them. The CDR3 runs to 14 residues. CDR3 DNA sequence: TGTGCCAGCAGCGTCGTGCGCGAGGGGAATGAGCAGTTCTTC. Its translation is CASSVVREGNEQFF.

This chain links TRBV2 with TRBJ2-1; 9 nucleotides align to TRBD2. The CDR3 sequence is 16 residues long. CDR1 and CDR2 (germline): SNHLY, FYNNEI. V was clipped by 1 base and J by 0 bases; unmatched bases: 1. DNA for the CDR3: TGTGCCAGCAGTGAAGGGACTAGCGTCTCCTACAATGAGCAGTTCTTC. Its translation: CASSEGTSVSYNEQFF.

This clone appeared a single time. The CDR3: CASQGQGLYNEQFF. The CDR3 DNA reads as TGTGCCAGCCAGGGACAGGGCCTCTACAATGAGCAGTTCTTC. The V and J genes are TRBV2 and TRBJ2-1, with 9 bases that match TRBD1. Germline V gene lookup returns CDR1 SNHLY and CDR2 FYNNEI. The CDR3 has 14 amino acids. The J segment lost 3 bases and the V segment lost 8 bases, leaving 5 bases of the junction unmatched.